This TCR beta chain was recovered during a study of cytomegalovirus exposure and HLA in healthy donors. Regarding the study as a whole: TCR beta chains numbering more than 150 were designated cytomegalovirus-associated. Rarity marked most TCR sequences, yet some public TCRs occurred in many donors.

Donors came from a validation cohort of 95 to 150 subjects, distinct from the first 666-subject cohort. Here immunoSEQ multiplex PCR was the method, and the copy in TCRdb shows in-frame clones only, minus some. The sample consists of 250,000 to 300,000 clones, just over 85% of them appearing once. For this clone: What it binds is not known.

Per the germline V gene, CDR1 is SEHNR and CDR2 is FQNEAQ (reference sequence). This CDR3 is 15 amino acids long. Trimming pared 4 bases from V and 0 bases from J, leaving 13 bases between. The chain combines TRBV7-9 with TRBJ2-7, with a weak D call TRBD2 (5 bases). The source material was PBMCs. This TCR derives from a woman aged 18-29 years in good health and CMV-seronegative. The CDR3 reads CASSSRAETSYEQYF. CDR3 coding DNA: TGTGCCAGCAGCTCGCGAGCGGAGACCTCCTACGAGCAGTACTTC.